The 17 T cell receptor beta chains presented below share a single source sample, sequenced in a study of T cells after yellow fever vaccination. TCRdb re-called the 5' RACE reads with MiXCR, one entry per CDR3 protein. The sample has some 500,000 distinct CDR3 sequences, approximately 12% seen once. The sequences come from PBMCs, collected on the day of the yellow fever booster vaccination. The receptors here all came from a man aged 30 to 39 who received the YFV17D yellow fever vaccine.

The chain joins TRBV24-1 to TRBJ2-2; D gene ambiguous. V was cut by 4 bases and J by 4 bases, with 6 bases left in between. The CDR3 totals 13 residues. Germline V gene lookup returns CDR1 KGHDR and CDR2 SFDVKD. CDR3 nucleotide sequence: TGTGCCACCAGTGAGTACTCCACCGGGGAGCTGTTTTTT. Protein sequence: CATSEYSTGELFF.

The chain is built from TRBV13 and TRBJ2-7; TRBD1 aligns across 7 bases. Losses at the gene ends were 5 bases for V and 7 bases for J; bases not matched to a gene: 14. CDR1 is PRHDT and CDR2 is FYEKMQ in the germline V gene (reference sequence). CDR3 length: 15 amino acids. CDR3 nucleotides: TGTGCCAGCAGCCGGTTAGACAGGGATGTTGGGGAGCAGTACTTC. Its translation: CASSRLDRDVGEQYF.

The chain combines TRBV20-1 with TRBJ1-6, with a tentative D call TRBD1 (6 bases). The CDR3 has 15 residues. Germline V gene sequence: CDR1 DFQATT, CDR2 SNEGSKA (reference sequence). V lost 1 base and J lost 8, with 15 bases in between. In DNA, the CDR3 is TGCAGTGCTAGAGGGAGGGGGAAGGCGGATTCACCCCTCCACTTT. Its translation is CSARGRGKADSPLHF.

The chain uses TRBV4-2 and TRBJ2-5, with 14 positions matching TRBD2. J lost 4 bases, V lost 4 bases, and 11 bases had no gene match. This CDR3 has 18 residues. Looked up from germline, CDR1 is LGHNA and CDR2 is YNFKEQ. DNA for the CDR3: TGTGCCAGCAGCCCACCTGCCGGACTAGCGGGAGGTAGAGAGACCCAGTACTTC. Translated: CASSPPAGLAGGRETQYF.

This clonotype was picked up a small number of times. The chain recombines TRBV10-2 with TRBJ2-3, with 8 bases matching TRBD2. Unmatched junction bases numbered 11, after V lost 5 bases and J lost 4 bases. The CDR3 runs 16 residues. From germline, CDR1 is WSHSY and CDR2 SAAADI. Written as DNA, the CDR3 is TGCGCCAGCAGTAGGTGGGACGGGAGGGTTCCAGATACGCAGTATTTT. Its translation: CASSRWDGRVPDTQYF.

This clonotype was recorded a few times. The genes are TRBV6-2 or TRBV6-3 and TRBJ2-7; 11 positions agree with TRBD2. Germline V lookup: CDR1 MNHEY, CDR2 SVGEGT. V lost 2 bases and J lost 1; bases outside the gene matches: 7. There are 17 residues in the CDR3. DNA for the CDR3: TGTGCCAGCAGTTACACACCGGGACTAGCGGTTTCCTACGAGCAGTACTTC. This codes for CASSYTPGLAVSYEQYF.

There are a few counts of this clonotype. The chain uses TRBV29-1 and TRBJ2-3; 7 bases agree with TRBD2. Germline CDR1 and CDR2: SQVTM and ANQGSEA. The CDR3 is 15 residues long. The J segment lost 2 bases and the V segment lost 1 base, leaving 6 bases of the junction unmatched. CDR3 DNA sequence: TGCAGCGTTGAAGTTAGGCTAGCGGTCACAGATACGCAGTATTTT. This translates into CSVEVRLAVTDTQYF.

This clonotype appeared many times. The CDR3 sequence is CASSFSANTEAFF. CDR3 bases: TGCGCCAGCAGCTTTTCAGCTAACACTGAAGCTTTCTTT. The V and J genes are TRBV5-1 and TRBJ1-1; D gene uncertain. Germline CDR1 and CDR2: SGHRS and YFSETQ. This CDR3 region has 13 residues. The V end was cut by 2 bases, the J end by 2 bases, with 7 bases between.

A few counts support this clonotype. This chain joins TRBV20-1 and TRBJ2-5; TRBD2 matches at 13 bases. The V segment lost 4 bases and the J segment 2 bases; nucleotides outside the gene matches: 1. CDR3 length equals 14 residues. Germline V gene data show CDR1 as DFQATT and CDR2 as SNEGSKA (reference sequence). The CDR3 region has the DNA TGCAGTGCTACGGGACTAGCGGGACAAGAGACCCAGTACTTC. Protein sequence: CSATGLAGQETQYF.

This clonotype was detected many times. The chain carries TRBV27 and TRBJ2-7, with TRBD1 matching 9 bases. Germline V gene data show CDR1 as MNHEY and CDR2 as SMNVEV (reference sequence). With V trimmed by 6 bases and J by 3 bases, 9 bases remained unmatched. The CDR3 extends over 15 amino acids. The CDR3 nucleotides are TGTGCCAGCAGCCCTCTGGAGACAGGGGGCTACGAGCAGTACTTC. Its protein is CASSPLETGGYEQYF.

This clonotype occurred a few times. The V call is TRBV9, the J call TRBJ2-1; D gene uncertain. The germline V gene has CDR1 SGDLS and CDR2 YYNGEE. Trimming removed 0 bases at V and 7 bases at J, with 17 bases between. The CDR3 loop spans 16 amino acids. Here the CDR3 reads CASSVGLAVLGNEQFF. The CDR3 nucleotides read TGTGCCAGCAGCGTAGGGTTGGCTGTTCTTGGGAATGAGCAGTTCTTC.

The chain combines TRBV4-3 with TRBJ2-7; either TRBD1 or TRBD2 may fit D (5 bases each). V lost 2 bases and J 3 bases, leaving 17 bases between the germline ends. CDR1 is LGHNA, CDR2 YSLEER, per germline. The CDR3 is 16 amino acids. The CDR3 is CASSQPMGPSHYEQYF. CDR3 nucleotides: TGCGCCAGCAGCCAACCCATGGGACCCTCCCACTACGAGCAGTACTTC.

This clonotype has only a few counts. V is TRBV29-1 and J is TRBJ1-6, with D perhaps matching TRBD1 (6 bases). Germline CDR1 is SQVTM and CDR2 is ANQGSEA. The length of the CDR3 is 13 residues. V lost 6 bases to trimming and J lost 5 bases, with 11 bases between them. Here the CDR3 reads CSVRGDNNSPLHF. The CDR3 DNA is TGCAGCGTCCGGGGGGACAATAATTCACCCCTCCACTTT.

This clonotype was observed a handful of times. The V call is TRBV20-1, the J call TRBJ2-5, with D possibly matching TRBD1 (5 bases). CDR3 length equals 14 residues. The germline V gene encodes CDR1 DFQATT and CDR2 SNEGSKA (reference sequence). V lost 3 bases and J lost 4, with 15 bases in between. The CDR3 sequence: CSARVRVNLETQYF. CDR3 nucleotides: TGCAGTGCTAGGGTCAGGGTTAATCTAGAGACCCAGTACTTC.

This chain links TRBV4-3 with TRBJ2-2, with 7 nucleotides matching TRBD1. CDR1 and CDR2 from the germline V gene are LGHNA and YSLEER. The length of the CDR3 is 16 residues. J was trimmed by 5 bases and V by 0 bases; bases with no gene match: 6. The CDR3 DNA follows: TGCGCCAGCAGCCAAGATCCCAGGGGGAGAACCGGGGAGCTGTTTTTT. It specifies CASSQDPRGRTGELFF.

This rearrangement joins TRBV19 to TRBJ1-1; TRBD1 might be the D (6 bases). CDR1 and CDR2 from the germline V gene are LNHDA and SQIVND (reference sequence). The V and J ends lost 2 bases and 4 bases respectively, with 8 bases between them. The CDR3 is made up of 13 amino acids. The CDR3 DNA reads TGTGCCAGTAGTATAAGGGGGACCACTGAAGCTTTCTTT. Its translation is CASSIRGTTEAFF.

This clonotype occurred a few times. J is TRBJ1-2 and V is TRBV28, with 7 bases fitting TRBD1. After removal of 5 bases from V and 6 bases from J, the junction contained 12 bases not matched to a gene. The germline V gene has CDR1 MDHEN and CDR2 SYDVKM. The length of the CDR3 is 15 residues. The CDR3 coding sequence is TGTGCCAGCAGTCCCATGGGACAGCGACTCCATGGCTACACCTTC. Amino acid sequence: CASSPMGQRLHGYTF.